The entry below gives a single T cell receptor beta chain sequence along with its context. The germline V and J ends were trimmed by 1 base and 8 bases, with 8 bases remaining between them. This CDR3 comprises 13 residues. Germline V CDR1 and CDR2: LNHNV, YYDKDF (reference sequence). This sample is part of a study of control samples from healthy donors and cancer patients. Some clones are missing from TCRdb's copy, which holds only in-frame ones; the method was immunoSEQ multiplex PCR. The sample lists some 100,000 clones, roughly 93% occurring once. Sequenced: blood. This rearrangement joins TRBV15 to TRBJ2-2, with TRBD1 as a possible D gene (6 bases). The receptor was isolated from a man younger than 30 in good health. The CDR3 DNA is TGTGCCACCAGCAGAGCGGGGACAGGGGAGCTGTTTTTT. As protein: CATSRAGTGELFF. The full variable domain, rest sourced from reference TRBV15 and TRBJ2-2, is DAMVIQNPRYQVTQFGKPVTLSCSQTLNHNVMYWYQQKSSQAPKLLFHYYDKDFNNEADTPDNFQSRRPNTSFCFLDIRSPGLGDTAMYLCATSRAGTGELFFGEGSRLTVL.